There are many counts of the clone carrying this T cell receptor (beta chain). No antigen is known for it. The CDR3 covers 15 residues. With 2 bases clipped from V and 5 bases from J, the junction kept 4 bases outside the gene matches. The data derive from a study of T cell repertoires in cytomegalovirus infection. Looking at the study overall: CMV epitopes, recently identified HLA-C-restricted and well-studied HLA-B-restricted, were used. Both CMV infection and a matching HLA type were indicated by public TCR beta signatures. Broader study findings: Cumulative public TCR beta family frequency identified CMV carriers with the relevant HLA. HLA-C-restricted TCR beta clonotypes specific for CMV led the ex vivo response.

MiXCR was run by TCRdb on the reads, yielding one entry per CDR3 protein. The table records approximately 1,000,000 distinct CDR3 sequences, 31% of them present only once. The source material was cultured CD8+ T cells from PBMCs, sampled from culture after CMV antigen stimulation. This clonotype was obtained from a human donor in good health (CMV status not recorded). Some clones in this sample may be carry-over from other donors' samples. V gene TRBV12-3 or TRBV12-4 combines with J gene TRBJ2-1, with 9 positions matching TRBD1. The CDR3 reads CASSLTGGSHNEQFF. CDR3 nucleotides: TGTGCCAGCAGTTTAACAGGGGGCTCTCACAATGAGCAGTTCTTC.